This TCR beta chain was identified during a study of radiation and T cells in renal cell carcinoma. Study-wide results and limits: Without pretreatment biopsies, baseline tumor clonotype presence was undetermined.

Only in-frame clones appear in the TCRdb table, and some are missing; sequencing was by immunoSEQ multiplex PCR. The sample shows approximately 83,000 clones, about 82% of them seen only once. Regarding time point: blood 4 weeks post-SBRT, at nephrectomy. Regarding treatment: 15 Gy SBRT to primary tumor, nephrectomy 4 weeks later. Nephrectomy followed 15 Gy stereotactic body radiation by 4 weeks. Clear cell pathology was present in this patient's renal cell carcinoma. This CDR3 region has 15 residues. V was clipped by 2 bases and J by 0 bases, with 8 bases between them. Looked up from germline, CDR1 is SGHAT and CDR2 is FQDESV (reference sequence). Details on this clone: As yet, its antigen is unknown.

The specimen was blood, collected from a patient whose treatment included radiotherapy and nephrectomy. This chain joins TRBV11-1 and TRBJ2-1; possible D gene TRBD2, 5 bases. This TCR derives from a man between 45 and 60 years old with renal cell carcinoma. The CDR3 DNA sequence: TGTGCCAGCAGCTTATCTGAGGGCTCCTACAATGAGCAGTTCTTC. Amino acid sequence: CASSLSEGSYNEQFF.